This T cell receptor beta chain was identified during a study of spatial heterogeneity in lung cancer. Study-wide context: Tumor-region TCR transcript counts correlated strongly with a T cell module score from matched bulk RNA-seq. Study-wide results and limits: One measure, the expanded intratumoral alpha and beta TCR count, tracked tumor mutation counts.

MiXCR, applied by TCRdb to the 5' RACE reads, yields one record per CDR3 protein. The sample yields about 2,700 distinct CDR3 sequences, approximately 10% seen once. In its sample, this clonotype is medium-sized. Antigen specificity is unknown. Time point specified: sample taken at primary tumor resection. The study sequenced unsorted whole RNA from tumor, nontumor lung or frozen PBMC. The clonotype comes from a female donor with early-stage non-small cell lung cancer. The starting material was lung tumor tissue, obtained at surgery.

CDR3 protein: CASSIGHWGNSPLHF. CDR3 DNA sequence: TGTGCCAGCAGTATAGGACATTGGGGTAATTCACCCCTCCACTTT. The V and J genes are TRBV6-2 or TRBV6-3 and TRBJ1-6, with D possibly matching TRBD1 (5 bases). The CDR3 has 15 residues. Germline V gene sequence: CDR1 MNHEY, CDR2 SVGEGT. V was trimmed by 5 bases and J by 6 bases, leaving 14 bases between them.